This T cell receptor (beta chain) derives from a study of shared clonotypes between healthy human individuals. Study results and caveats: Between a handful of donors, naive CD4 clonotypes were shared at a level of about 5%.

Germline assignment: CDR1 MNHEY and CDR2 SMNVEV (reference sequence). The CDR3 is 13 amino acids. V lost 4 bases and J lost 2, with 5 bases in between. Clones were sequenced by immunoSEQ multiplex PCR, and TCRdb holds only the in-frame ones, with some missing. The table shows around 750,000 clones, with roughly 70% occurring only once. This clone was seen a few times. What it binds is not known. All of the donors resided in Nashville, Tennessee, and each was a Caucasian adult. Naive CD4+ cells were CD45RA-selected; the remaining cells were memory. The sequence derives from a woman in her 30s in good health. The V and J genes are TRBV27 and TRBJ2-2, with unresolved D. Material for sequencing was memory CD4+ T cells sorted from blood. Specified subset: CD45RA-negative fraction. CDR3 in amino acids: CASSSSNTGELFF. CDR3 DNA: TGTGCCAGCAGTTCGTCTAACACCGGGGAGCTGTTTTTT.